This T cell receptor (beta chain) originates from a study of T cell repertoires in cytomegalovirus infection. A remark on this clonotype: Its antigen is still unknown.

Germline V gene sequence: CDR1 MNHEY, CDR2 SMNVEV (reference sequence). The V gene lost 6 bases and the J gene lost 1 base, with 10 bases spanning the gap. The CDR3 consists of 14 residues. TCRdb re-called the reads with MiXCR, one entry per CDR3 protein. The sample lists around 49,000 distinct CDR3 sequences; around a fifth were seen once. This sequence originates from a human donor in good health (CMV status not recorded). Some clones in this sample may be carry-over from other donors' samples. J is TRBJ1-3 and V is TRBV27; perhaps TRBD1 as D (5 bases). The sequencing here drew on CD8+ T cells from cultured PBMCs, taken from culture after CMV antigen stimulation. The CDR3 here is CASSRWGSGNTIYF. The CDR3 DNA reads TGTGCCAGCAGCCGGTGGGGGTCTGGAAACACCATATATTTT.